This T cell receptor beta chain appears in the sequencing data of a study of cytomegalovirus exposure and HLA in healthy donors. For the study at large: Researchers found that roughly 81% of about 400 genotyped donors fell within the Caucasian-associated ancestry cluster. Study-wide results and caveats: Highly shared sequence variants in one cluster were likely a sequencing artifact.

As regards this clone: Its antigen is not known.

Both 60 Vbeta primers and 13 Jbeta primers went into the PCR. The repertoire was sequenced with immunoSEQ multiplex PCR; TCRdb's copy has only in-frame clones and lacks some. There are 120,000 to 150,000 clones in the sample; roughly three quarters occur only once, and 6.5% to 7% lies in the top ten. The V gene's germline CDR1 is LNHDA and CDR2 SQIVND (reference sequence). V trimming: 5 bases; J trimming: 5 bases; junction bases outside the gene matches: 4. The CDR3 contains 13 residues. The TCR sequence derives from a woman aged 40 to 50 in good health and CMV-seropositive. The chain links TRBV19 to TRBJ2-5; 8 bases map to TRBD1. The source material was PBMCs. The CDR3 here is CASSLGQGETQYF. CDR3 sequence (DNA): TGTGCCAGTAGTCTAGGACAGGGTGAGACCCAGTACTTC.